These 2 T cell receptor beta chains were sequenced from one sample in a study of tumor-infiltrating lymphocytes in primary liver carcinoma. From 450 to 550 ng total RNA, TCR beta cDNA was generated with a primer in the constant region. What produced the TCR beta libraries was three nested multiplex PCR rounds using slightly modified ARM-PCR. Primers for the first two PCR rounds were TRBV1-TRBV30 forward primers and a C-beta reverse primer (about 10 cycles per round). MiXCR was run by TCRdb on the multiplex PCR reads, yielding one entry per CDR3 protein. This sample has more than 55,000 distinct CDR3 sequences; less than 75% occur once, and the top ten carry around 50%. For each extraction, RNA and DNA were obtained together from about 20-30 mg of unsorted bulk tissue. The specimen was liver tumor tissue from sampling region 2. Subset meaning: tumor region T2, inferior pole. These receptors were collected from a man aged 35 to 55 with primary liver carcinoma and hepatitis B virus infection.

The V and J genes are TRBV30 and TRBJ1-5; D unclear. CDR1 GTSNPN and CDR2 SVGIG come from the germline V gene (reference sequence). The V and J ends lost 3 bases and 2 bases respectively, with 8 bases between them. CDR3 length: 13 residues. The CDR3 region is CAWRGRGNQPQHF. For the CDR3, the DNA is TGTGCCTGGAGGGGTCGGGGCAATCAGCCCCAGCATTTT.

About this clonotype itself: This could be a read error, since a much larger clone is one nucleotide away. The rearrangement links TRBV28 to TRBJ2-4; 12 positions match TRBD2. This CDR3 spans 20 amino acids. The germline CDR1 and CDR2 sequences are MDHEN and SYDVKM. J lost 1 base, V lost 2 bases, and 12 bases had no gene match. Here the CDR3 reads CASSLNKGLAGCAAKNIQYF. CDR3 DNA: TGTGCCAGCAGTTTAAACAAAGGACTAGCGGGATGCGCGGCCAAAAACATTCAGTACTTC.